The source of this TCR beta chain is a study of blood T cell repertoires in COVID-19. Generated by immunoSEQ multiplex PCR, the TCRdb table keeps only in-frame clones and is missing some. The repertoire includes 390,000 or so clones, 80% to 90% of them detected once, and around 1% sits in the top ten. Participants spanned ages about 18 to 90 years and resided in about two dozen US areas. Participants were placed into cohorts based on the clinical history they reported. The CDR3 has 14 amino acids. With 3 bases clipped from V and 1 base from J, the junction kept 2 bases outside the gene matches. CDR1 DFQATT and CDR2 SNEGSKA come from the germline V gene (reference sequence).

The chain is built from TRBV20-1 and TRBJ1-5; 8 bases are a match to TRBD1. The sequence came from a man between 18 and 29 years old who had recovered from COVID-19. The specimen was PBMCs or T cells enriched from blood (not recorded which). CDR3 in DNA: TGCAGTGCTAGTACAGGGGGGAGCAATCAGCCCCAGCATTTT. It codes for CSASTGGSNQPQHF.